This record concerns one T cell receptor (beta chain) sequence. The CDR3 is 12 residues long. CDR1 and CDR2 from the germline V gene are PRHDT and FYEKMQ (reference sequence). Trimming pared 6 bases from V and 6 bases from J, leaving 11 bases between. Naive CD8 cells were CD45RO-negative, positively selected for CCR7, excluding terminally differentiated effector memory CD45RA+ cells. This sample stems from a study of shared clonotypes between healthy human individuals. Measured with immunoSEQ multiplex PCR; TCRdb has only the in-frame clones, and not every one. Of over 2,000,000 clones listed, just under 95% are singletons.

This sequence originates from a man aged 18 to 29 in good health. Some clones in this sample may be carry-over from other donors' samples. This rearrangement joins TRBV13 to TRBJ1-2; D is perhaps TRBD1 (6 bases). Sample: naive CD8+ T cells from PBMCs. This chain's CDR3 is CASSSTGNGYTF. CDR3 in DNA: TGTGCCAGCAGTTCTACAGGGAATGGCTACACCTTC.